Sequencing of this T cell receptor (beta chain) was carried out in a study of radiotherapy plus CTLA-4 blockade in lung cancer. Study-wide points: Per reports, early blood T cell clone dynamics, plus interferon-beta, forecast response most strongly. There was expansion of tumor-derived TCR clones in blood after radiotherapy plus ipilimumab.

People whose metastatic non-small-cell lung cancer was chemo-refractory got focal radiation along with CTLA-4 blockade by ipilimumab. Turning to this clone: Antigen unknown.

Data came from immunoSEQ multiplex PCR; TCRdb stores just in-frame clones and leaves some out. The sample lists around 110,000 clones, roughly four fifths occurring once. The trim removed 5 bases at V and 4 bases at J, leaving 11 bases unmatched. CDR3 length: 17 residues. Germline CDR1 and CDR2: LNHDA and SQIVND (reference sequence). The chain recombines TRBV19 with TRBJ1-5; TRBD1 matches at 10 bases. This specimen was peripheral blood, taken from a patient treated with radiotherapy plus ipilimumab. The source of this sequence is a human donor with non-small cell lung cancer that progressed on radiotherapy plus ipilimumab. Some clones in this sample may be carry-over from other donors' samples. CDR3 in DNA: TGTGCCAGTAGTGGGGACGACAGGGGGCTTTGGAATCAGCCCCAGCATTTT. Translation: CASSGDDRGLWNQPQHF.